Reported below is one T cell receptor (beta chain). Participant reports of clinical history set cohort assignment. This entry is derived from a study of blood T cell repertoires in COVID-19. Study as a whole: Specimens from acute and convalescent COVID-19 originated in the United States, Italy and Spain. In each case, the material was cDNA or gDNA derived from T cells, B-cell-depleted T cells, or PBMCs.

As processed by the authors: Nucleated cell number was recorded as an estimate derived from reference gene primer amplification. TCRdb's copy holds only in-frame clones and misses some; the assay was immunoSEQ multiplex PCR. The V and J calls and clone size were taken over from that table, and D and trimming were inferred from the DNA. The data contain some 410,000 clones, around nine tenths of them singletons. Germline V gene data show CDR1 as SGHTA and CDR2 as FQGNSA. The V segment lost 2 bases and the J segment 6 bases; nucleotides outside the gene matches: 4. The CDR3 length is 14 residues. What was sequenced was PBMCs or T cells enriched from blood (not recorded which). The TCR was taken from a woman in her 30s with acute COVID-19. V usage is TRBV7-2 and J usage is TRBJ1-2, with 9 bases that match TRBD1. The CDR3, as DNA: TGTGCCAGCAGCTTAAGTGGGACAGGGAATGGCTACACCTTC. Translated, it gives CASSLSGTGNGYTF.